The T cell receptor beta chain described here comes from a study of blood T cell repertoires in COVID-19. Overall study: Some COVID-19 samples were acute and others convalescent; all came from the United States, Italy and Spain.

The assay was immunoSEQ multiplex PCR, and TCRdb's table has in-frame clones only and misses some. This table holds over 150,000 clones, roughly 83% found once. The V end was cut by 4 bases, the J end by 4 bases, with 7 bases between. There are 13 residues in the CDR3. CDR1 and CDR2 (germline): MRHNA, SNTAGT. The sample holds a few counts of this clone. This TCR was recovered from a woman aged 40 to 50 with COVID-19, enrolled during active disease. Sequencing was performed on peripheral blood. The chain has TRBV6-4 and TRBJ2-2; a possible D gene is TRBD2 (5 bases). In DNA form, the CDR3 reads TGTGCCAGCAGTGCTAGCAGCACCGGGGAGCTGTTTTTT. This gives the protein CASSASSTGELFF.